This T cell receptor (beta chain) was retrieved from a study of molecular identifiers for immune sequencing clone quantification. About the research overall: In replicates, RNA from approximately 22,000 or 94,000 naive CD8 cells was divided five ways and four parts were sequenced.

Study-wide results and limits: Clones with over 20 RNA copies captured over 98% of effector molecules but under 1% of naive ones.

This clonotype showed up many times. Its antigen is as yet unknown. This CDR3 has 16 amino acids. V was cut by 5 bases and J by 4 bases, with 20 bases left in between. Germline V gene lookup returns CDR1 MNHEY and CDR2 SMNVEV (reference sequence). Naive CD8 T cells were sorted, and the gate applied was CD8+CD4-CCR7+CD45RA+. The authors built bulk TCR libraries by previously described methods with listed TCR primers. TCRdb re-called the PCR reads with MiXCR, one entry per CDR3 protein. Here the sample spans around 65,000 distinct CDR3 sequences, over 15% being singletons. This receptor was obtained from a human donor in good health. Some libraries in this study had Jurkat cell RNA spiked in. The V call is TRBV27, the J call TRBJ1-1; no definite D call. The specimen sequenced was naive CD8+ T cells from blood, with Jurkat cell RNA spiked in. Subset in this sample: FACS-sorted CD8+CD4-CCR7+CD45RA+ naive T cells. In DNA form, the CDR3 reads TGTGCCAGCAGTCCCCACCCCGGACTTTTGGTCACTGAAGCTTTCTTT. Its translation: CASSPHPGLLVTEAFF.